These T cell receptor beta chains were read from a single sample in a study of human T cells and chemical hapten exposure. One entry per CDR3 protein results from TCRdb running MiXCR on the 5' RACE reads. This table holds around 140,000 distinct CDR3 sequences, roughly 4.1% found once. These TCRs come from a female donor in good health. CDR3s include the opening cysteine and the closing phenylalanine or tryptophan. The D gene is left open where the match is weak. Clone size is not always given. Where it is, it says once, few, many or a class for expanded clones.

size	V	D	J	length	CDR3	DNA
NA	TRBV12-3/TRBV12-4	NA	TRBJ2-7	15	CASSLAGYGASEQYF	TGTGCCAGCAGTTTAGCCGGGTACGGGGCCTCCGAGCAGTACTTC
many	TRBV5-6	NA	TRBJ1-1	15	CASSLVGSGGTEAFF	TGTGCCAGCAGCTTGGTAGGGAGTGGTGGTACTGAAGCTTTCTTT
NA	TRBV6-2/TRBV6-3	TRBD2	TRBJ2-7	16	CASRDGGIASTDEQYF	TGTGCCAGCAGAGACGGGGGGATTGCAAGCACCGACGAGCAGTACTTC
many	TRBV19	TRBD2	TRBJ2-6	15	CASSVGLAGANVLTF	TGTGCCAGTAGTGTGGGACTAGCTGGGGCCAACGTCCTGACTTTC
many	TRBV12-3/TRBV12-4	NA	TRBJ2-1	13	CASSPLLGNEQFF	TGTGCCAGCAGTCCCCTTCTCGGGAATGAGCAGTTCTTC
many	TRBV7-2	TRBD1	TRBJ2-2	16	CASSRSGGSNTGELFF	TGTGCCAGCAGCCGATCAGGGGGATCGAACACCGGGGAGCTGTTTTTT
few	TRBV10-3	TRBD1	TRBJ2-1	16	CAISSTGTGGVNEQFF	TGTGCCATCAGTTCTACCGGGACAGGGGGAGTAAATGAGCAGTTCTTC
many	TRBV29-1	NA	TRBJ1-1	12	CSVGLTDTEAFF	TGCAGCGTAGGGCTCACGGACACTGAAGCTTTCTTT
many	TRBV28	NA	TRBJ1-2	15	CASGSGESANYGYTF	TGTGCCAGCGGTTCAGGGGAGAGTGCTAACTATGGCTACACCTTC
NA	TRBV7-8	NA	TRBJ2-1	14	CASSLDLAYNEQFF	TGTGCCAGCAGCTTAGACCTAGCTTACAATGAGCAGTTCTTC
many	TRBV10-3	NA	TRBJ1-5	13	CAIRSGENQPQHF	TGTGCCATCAGGTCAGGGGAGAATCAGCCCCAGCATTTT
few	TRBV21-1	NA	TRBJ1-1	11	CASSKGQGSFF	TGTGCCAGCAGCAAGGGACAGGGATCTTTCTTT
many	TRBV12-3/TRBV12-4	NA	TRBJ2-3	14	CASSLLGFTDTQYF	TGTGCCAGCAGTTTACTGGGTTTCACAGATACGCAGTATTTT
many	TRBV5-1	TRBD2	TRBJ2-1	14	CASSFGLVYNEQFF	TGCGCCAGCAGCTTCGGACTAGTCTACAATGAGCAGTTCTTC
NA	TRBV10-3	NA	TRBJ1-5	12	CASRGEQQPQHF	TGTGCCTCAAGAGGGGAGCAACAGCCCCAGCATTTT
few	TRBV7-3	NA	TRBJ2-2	13	CASSFWASGELFF	TGTGCCAGCAGCTTTTGGGCGTCCGGGGAGCTGTTTTTT
many	TRBV6-4	TRBD2	TRBJ2-3	15	CASSDSGGATDTQYF	TGTGCCAGCAGTGACAGCGGGGGGGCCACAGATACGCAGTATTTT
many	TRBV4-2	TRBD2	TRBJ2-7	18	CASSQEASGGLVRYEQYF	TGTGCCAGCAGCCAAGAGGCTAGCGGGGGCCTCGTTAGATACGAGCAGTACTTC
many	TRBV6-2/TRBV6-3	NA	TRBJ1-1	14	CASSYSTDHTEAFF	TGTGCCAGCAGTTACTCAACGGATCACACTGAAGCTTTCTTT
many	TRBV28	NA	TRBJ2-1	16	CASSSKGVSDYNEQFF	TGTGCCAGCAGTTCCAAGGGGGTTTCTGACTACAATGAGCAGTTCTTC
many	TRBV2	NA	TRBJ1-1	14	CASTPGQGPTEAFF	TGTGCCAGCACTCCCGGGCAAGGGCCTACTGAAGCTTTCTTT
few	TRBV12-3/TRBV12-4	NA	TRBJ1-2	14	CASSPRDLGAGYTF	TGTGCCAGCAGCCCGCGGGACCTCGGGGCTGGCTACACCTTC
many	TRBV10-3	TRBD2	TRBJ2-5	13	CAIGLAGQETQYF	TGTGCCATCGGTCTAGCGGGGCAAGAGACCCAGTACTTC
few	TRBV14	NA	TRBJ2-7	14	CASSQVGYSYEQYF	TGTGCCAGCAGCCAAGTGGGCTACTCCTACGAGCAGTACTTC